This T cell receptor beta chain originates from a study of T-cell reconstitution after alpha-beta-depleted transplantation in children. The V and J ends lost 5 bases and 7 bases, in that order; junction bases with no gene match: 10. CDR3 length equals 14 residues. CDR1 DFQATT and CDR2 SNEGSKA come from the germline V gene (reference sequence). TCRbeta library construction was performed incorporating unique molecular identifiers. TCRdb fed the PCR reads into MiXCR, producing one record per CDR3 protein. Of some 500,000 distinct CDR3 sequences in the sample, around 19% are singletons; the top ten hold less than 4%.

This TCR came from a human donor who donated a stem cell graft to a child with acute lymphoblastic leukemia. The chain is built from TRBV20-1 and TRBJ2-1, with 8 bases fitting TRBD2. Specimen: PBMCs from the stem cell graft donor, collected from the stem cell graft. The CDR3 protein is CSAGPSGSGNEQFF. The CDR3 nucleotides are TGCAGTGCTGGCCCCAGCGGGAGCGGAAATGAGCAGTTCTTC.